These 5 T cell receptor beta chains were sequenced from one sample in a study of OX40 agonist ivuxolimab in advanced cancers. Sequencing was performed with immunoSEQ multiplex PCR; in TCRdb, only in-frame clones are kept and a portion is missing. The repertoire holds roughly 89,000 clones, over 80% seen once, with about 7.2% in the top ten. This specimen was CD4+ or CD8+ T cells sorted from blood, taken in a trial of the OX40 agonist ivuxolimab. The receptor source for this set is an adult with an advanced solid tumor such as melanoma, head and neck, liver or kidney cancer.

The chain employs TRBV19 and TRBJ1-2; 8 bases map to TRBD1. The CDR3 length is 13 residues. Trimming took 4 bases from V and 8 from J; bases not matched to a gene: 6. Germline loops: CDR1 LNHDA, CDR2 SQIVND (reference sequence). CDR3 sequence reads: CASSRGQGSGYTF. The CDR3 DNA follows: TGTGCCAGTAGTAGAGGACAGGGATCAGGCTACACCTTC.

The CDR3 DNA reads as TGTGCCAGCAGACACAGGGGGCTTGAAGCTTTCTTT. Protein product: CASRHRGLEAFF. The chain couples TRBV6-6 to TRBJ1-1, with 9 positions matching TRBD1. This CDR3 comprises 12 residues. Looked up from germline, CDR1 is MNHNY and CDR2 is SVGAGI (reference sequence). V was pared by 6 bases and J by 7 bases, with 3 bases of the junction left unmatched.

V and J are TRBV18 and TRBJ1-2, with 8 bases aligning to TRBD1. Per germline, CDR1 KGHSH and CDR2 LQKENI. The CDR3 is made up of 14 amino acids. V gave up 3 bases and J gave up 6 bases; unmatched junction bases: 6. Here the CDR3 DNA reads TGTGCCAGCTCACCCGGACAGGGCCACGATGGCTACACCTTC. Its translation: CASSPGQGHDGYTF.

This clone was counted a single time. The CDR3 sequence: CASSHRLEQFF. DNA of the CDR3: TGTGCCAGCAGCCATAGACTAGAGCAGTTCTTC. The chain couples TRBV11-1 to TRBJ2-1, with D perhaps matching TRBD2 (5 bases). The CDR3 extends over 11 amino acids. CDR1 is SGHAT and CDR2 is FQDESV in the germline V gene (reference sequence). Trimming stripped 5 bases from V and 10 bases from J, with 9 bases between.

The table lists this clone with a count of one. J is TRBJ2-3 and V is TRBV10-1; D is uncertain. The germline gives CDR1 WNHNN, CDR2 SYGVQD (reference sequence). There are 13 residues in the CDR3. Trimming removed 0 bases from V and 3 bases from J, with 4 bases in between. CDR3 loop: CASSESWTDTQYF. CDR3 in DNA: TGCGCCAGCAGTGAGTCGTGGACAGATACGCAGTATTTT.